The next 26 T cell receptor beta chains were all read from a single sample in a study of graft-versus-host responses after intestinal transplantation. Repertoires were generated with immunoSEQ multiplex PCR, while TCRdb's copy carries only in-frame clones and drops some. The table lists approximately 16,000 clones, approximately 59% of them singletons. Both intraepithelial and lamina propria lymphocytes were released by processing graft tissue. The starting material was ileum tissue, obtained 524 days after transplant. The source of these receptors is a human patient who received an intestinal transplant, so some T cells may come from the graft donor.

This clone was picked up a small number of times. The chain recombines TRBV10-2 with TRBJ2-3; D call uncertain. The V end was cut by 2 bases, the J end by 3 bases, with 15 bases between. Per the germline V gene, CDR1 is WSHSY and CDR2 is SAAADI. CDR3 size: 16 residues. As DNA, the CDR3 is TGCGCCAGCAGTGAGATGCTAGGATCCCCTACAGATACGCAGTATTTT. Translation gives CASSEMLGSPTDTQYF.

The rearrangement joins TRBV10-2 to TRBJ2-4; tentatively, D is TRBD2 (5 bases). The CDR3 spans 11 residues. The germline V gene has CDR1 WSHSY and CDR2 SAAADI. The ends were cut back, 6 bases at V and 7 bases at J, with 7 bases in the middle. The CDR3: CASRSGNIQYF. In DNA, the CDR3 is TGCGCCAGCAGATCGGGGAACATTCAGTACTTC.

This clone was detected only a few times. J is TRBJ1-3 and V is TRBV5-3; D unclear. TRBV5-3 is marked as an open reading frame, function uncertain. Trimming pared 4 bases from V and 0 bases from J, leaving 23 bases between. The CDR3 length is 19 residues. CDR3 in amino acids: CARSAPTPPGGLSGNTIYF. The CDR3 DNA follows: TGTGCCAGAAGCGCCCCTACCCCACCCGGCGGCCTCTCTGGAAACACCATATATTTT.

On this clone: Other DNA sequences in this specimen translate into the identical CDR3. The J gene is TRBJ2-2, the V gene TRBV6-1; TRBD1 agrees at 7 bases. There are 15 residues in the CDR3. Per germline, CDR1 MNHNS and CDR2 SASEGT. The trim removed 6 bases at V and 0 bases at J, leaving 4 bases unmatched. CDR3 sequence reads: CASRVGGPNTGELFF. The CDR3 DNA reads TGTGCCAGCAGGGTAGGGGGCCCGAACACCGGGGAGCTGTTTTTT.

The chain is built from TRBV7-2 and TRBJ1-3; no definite D call. Germline lookup yields CDR1 SGHTA and CDR2 FQGNSA. The CDR3 has 15 amino acids. V was shortened by 1 base and J by 0 bases, with 7 bases between the two germline ends. For the CDR3, the DNA is TGTGCCAGCAGCTTAGGAGGGTCCTCTGGAAACACCATATATTTT. Translation gives CASSLGGSSGNTIYF.

This chain connects TRBV21-1 to TRBJ1-2; TRBD1, the D gene given by the table, was not confirmed from the DNA. TRBV21-1 is deemed a pseudogene. CDR3 size: 16 residues. The CDR3 here is CASSKSSSTGYYGYTF. The CDR3 bases are TGTGCCAGCAGCAAGAGTTCATCGACAGGGTACTATGGCTACACCTTC.

The chain is built from TRBV29-1 and TRBJ2-1; 7 bases match TRBD1. V dropped 6 bases and J dropped 4; count of bases not matched to a gene: 9. This CDR3 comprises 14 residues. Per germline, CDR1 SQVTM and CDR2 ANQGSEA. The DNA for the CDR3 is TGCAGCGTCGTCCGGGACAGCCCTTACAATGAGCAGTTCTTC. This gives the protein CSVVRDSPYNEQFF.

This clone was picked up one time. The rearrangement joins TRBV27 to TRBJ2-1, with 9 bases aligning to TRBD2. The CDR3 totals 16 residues. Germline V gives CDR1 MNHEY, CDR2 SMNVEV (reference sequence). Trimming removed 5 bases from V and 7 bases from J; junction bases left unmatched: 12. CDR3 region: CASSLQAGGGDNEQFF. CDR3 bases: TGTGCCAGCAGTCTCCAAGCGGGGGGTGGGGATAATGAGCAGTTCTTC.

V is TRBV18 and J is TRBJ2-4; 7 nucleotides agree with TRBD1. The CDR3 is made up of 17 amino acids. The V gene's germline CDR1 is KGHSH and CDR2 LQKENI. The ends lost 4 bases at V and 8 bases at J; junction bases unmatched: 17. The DNA for the CDR3 is TGTGCCAGCTCACTGTACGGGACAGCCACCGTCGAATACATTCAGTACTTC. Amino acid sequence: CASSLYGTATVEYIQYF.

V is TRBV5-1 and J is TRBJ2-3, with 9 bases that match TRBD1. The CDR3 length is 14 residues. Per germline, CDR1 SGHRS and CDR2 YFSETQ. V dropped 5 bases and J dropped 4; count of bases not matched to a gene: 5. The CDR3 coding sequence is TGCGCCAGCAGGCGGGACAGGGTGGCAGATACGCAGTATTTT. This codes for CASRRDRVADTQYF.

V gene TRBV4-1 combines with J gene TRBJ2-1, with unresolved D. Between the trimmed V and J ends, which lost 0 bases and 0 bases, there was a span of 9 bases. The length of the CDR3 is 16 residues. CDR1 and CDR2 from the germline V gene are MGHRA and YSYEKL. CDR3 loop: CASSQDESSSYNEQFF. The CDR3 region has the DNA TGCGCCAGCAGCCAAGATGAGTCTAGCTCCTACAATGAGCAGTTCTTC.

The chain combines TRBV19 with TRBJ1-1; 11 positions match TRBD1. In germline, CDR1 is LNHDA, CDR2 SQIVND (reference sequence). The CDR3 extends over 14 amino acids. V was pared by 4 bases and J by 5 bases, with 3 bases of the junction left unmatched. The CDR3 bases are TGTGCCAGTAGTACCGGGACAGGGGGGACTGAAGCTTTCTTT. Its translation: CASSTGTGGTEAFF.

The chain has TRBV19 and TRBJ2-7; 8 bases fit TRBD1. The CDR3 runs to 13 residues. Unmatched junction bases numbered 5, after V lost 4 bases and J lost 6 bases. The germline CDR1 and CDR2 sequences are LNHDA and SQIVND (reference sequence). The chain's CDR3 is CASSRTGTSEQYF. CDR3 nucleotide sequence: TGTGCCAGTAGTAGGACAGGGACCAGCGAGCAGTACTTC.

CDR3 nucleotide sequence: TGTGCCAGCAGCCTCGGGACTAGCGGAGAGACCCAGTACTTC. Translating gives CASSLGTSGETQYF. This chain uses TRBV7-7 with TRBJ2-5; 11 positions match TRBD2. Germline V gene data show CDR1 as SSHAT and CDR2 as FNYEAQ (reference sequence). The CDR3 spans 14 residues. V shed 5 bases, J shed 4 bases, and the junction held 3 bases outside the gene matches.

This clone was seen more than once but under ten times. The rearrangement uses TRBV6-5 and TRBJ2-7; 7 positions agree with TRBD2. The V and J ends lost 4 bases and 4 bases, in that order; junction bases with no gene match: 10. CDR3 length equals 15 residues. CDR1 is MNHEY, CDR2 SVGAGI, per germline. The CDR3 spells CASSSIQGGRYEQYF. In nucleotides, the CDR3 is TGTGCCAGCAGTTCCATCCAGGGAGGGAGGTACGAGCAGTACTTC.

The CDR3 region is CASSFQGALDTQYF. CDR3 nucleotide sequence: TGTGCCAGCAGCTTTCAAGGGGCCTTAGATACGCAGTATTTT. This rearrangement joins TRBV5-4 to TRBJ2-3; perhaps TRBD1 as D (5 bases). Trimming shortened V by 2 bases and J by 5 bases, and 12 bases separated the two germline ends. CDR1 is SGHNT and CDR2 is YYREEE in the germline V gene (reference sequence). This CDR3 contains 14 residues.

CDR3 in amino acids: CASSEGASTLTDTQYF. The CDR3 DNA sequence: TGTGCCAGCAGTGAAGGGGCTAGCACCCTCACAGATACGCAGTATTTT. This chain connects TRBV2 to TRBJ2-3; tentative D call: TRBD2 (5 bases). There are 16 residues in the CDR3. Germline values: CDR1 SNHLY, CDR2 FYNNEI. V was pared by 1 base and J by 2 bases, with 13 bases between. Based on the CDR3 plus reference TRBV2 and TRBJ2-3, the full variable domain is EPEVTQTPSHQVTQMGQEVILRCVPISNHLYFYWYRQILGQKVEFLVSFYNNEISEKSEIFDDQFSVERPDGSNFTLKIRSTKLEDSAMYFCASSEGASTLTDTQYFGPGTRLTVL.

V and J are TRBV11-3 and TRBJ1-1; possibly TRBD1 for D (5 bases). This CDR3 has 13 amino acids. The germline CDR1 and CDR2 sequences are SGHNT and YENEEA. V was cut by 5 bases and J by 2 bases, with 9 bases left in between. CDR3 nucleotide sequence: TGTGCCAGCAGCCCGCGGGACAACACTGAAGCTTTCTTT. Its translation is CASSPRDNTEAFF.

V and J are TRBV7-2 and TRBJ2-7; 9 bases agree with TRBD2. The CDR3 is 17 residues long. Germline V lookup: CDR1 SGHTA, CDR2 FQGNSA. V lost 5 bases, J lost 2 bases, and 13 bases stayed unmatched. The CDR3 loop reads CASSPPWGTSLTYEQYF. The CDR3 DNA reads TGTGCCAGCAGCCCCCCCTGGGGGACTAGCCTAACCTACGAGCAGTACTTC.

V usage is TRBV5-6 and J usage is TRBJ1-2, with unresolved D. This CDR3 has 11 amino acids. V dropped 2 bases and J dropped 8 bases, with 7 bases sitting between them. The germline V gene has CDR1 SGHDT and CDR2 YYEEEE. CDR3 loop: CASSFHRGYTF. The CDR3 DNA is TGTGCCAGCAGCTTTCATAGAGGCTACACCTTC.

J is TRBJ1-4 and V is TRBV29-1, with D tentatively TRBD1 (6 bases). The CDR3 totals 13 residues. Trimming shortened V by 4 bases and J by 10 bases, and 16 bases separated the two germline ends. The germline V gene encodes CDR1 SQVTM and CDR2 ANQGSEA. As DNA, the CDR3 is TGCAGCGTTGTCGACTTACAGGGAAGAAAACTGTTTTTT. It yields the protein CSVVDLQGRKLFF. The whole variable domain, remainder taken from reference TRBV29-1 and TRBJ1-4, is SAVISQKPSRDICQRGTSLTIQCQVDSQVTMMFWYRQQPGQSLTLIATANQGSEATYESGFVIDKFPISRPNLTFSTLTVSNMSPEDSSIYLCSVVDLQGRKLFFGSGTQLSVL.

This chain joins TRBV4-1 and TRBJ1-4; the D is unclear. V dropped 4 bases and J dropped 8 bases, with 11 bases sitting between them. Germline CDR1 and CDR2: MGHRA and YSYEKL. The CDR3 length is 13 residues. In DNA form, the CDR3 reads TGCGCCAGCAGCCCAGGTCCGGGGGAAAAACTGTTTTTT. It yields the protein CASSPGPGEKLFF.

This clone came up once. The CDR3: CAWSVTRGAKETQYF. CDR3 DNA: TGTGCCTGGAGTGTGACGCGGGGGGCCAAGGAGACCCAGTACTTC. The chain carries TRBV30 and TRBJ2-5; TRBD2 agrees at 8 bases. This CDR3 has 15 residues. Per germline, CDR1 GTSNPN and CDR2 SVGIG (reference sequence). With V trimmed by 0 bases and J by 5 bases, 8 bases remained unmatched.

This rearrangement joins TRBV7-9 to TRBJ1-1, with a weak D call TRBD1 (5 bases). Germline loops: CDR1 SEHNR, CDR2 FQNEAQ (reference sequence). The length of the CDR3 is 13 residues. V was clipped by 4 bases and J by 1 base, with 7 bases between them. The CDR3 sequence: CASSSQGNTEAFF. The CDR3 nucleotides are TGTGCCAGCAGCTCGCAGGGGAACACTGAAGCTTTCTTT.

This clone was detected only a few times. The chain has TRBV4-3 and TRBJ1-2; maybe TRBD1 (6 bases). The V end lost 0 bases, the J end lost 2 bases, and 13 bases lay between the germline ends. Looked up from germline, CDR1 is LGHNA and CDR2 is YSLEER. This CDR3 region has 16 residues. The CDR3: CASSQDTGRSNYGYTF. The CDR3 nucleotides are TGCGCCAGCAGCCAAGACACAGGGCGGTCCAACTATGGCTACACCTTC.

The DNA of the CDR3 is TGTGCCAGCAGTAGGTGGGACACAACCTACAATGAGCAGTTCTTC. This codes for CASSRWDTTYNEQFF. The gene calls are TRBV7-9 and TRBJ2-1, with D possibly TRBD1 on 6 matching bases. V lost 6 bases, J lost 2 bases, and 14 bases lay in between. CDR3 size: 15 residues. The germline V gene has CDR1 SEHNR and CDR2 FQNEAQ (reference sequence). The full variable domain, rest sourced from reference TRBV7-9 and TRBJ2-1, is DTGVSQNPRHKITKRGQNVTFRCDPISEHNRLYWYRQTLGQGPEFLTYFQNEAQLEKSRLLSDRFSAERPKGSFSTLEIQRTEQGDSAMYLCASSRWDTTYNEQFFGPGTRLTVL.